This T cell receptor (beta chain) derives from a study of cytomegalovirus exposure and HLA in healthy donors. In the study overall: Unique TCR beta sequences numbering about 100 million came from 150 million to 200 million T cells in an earlier analysis. General observations from the study: Further analysis, carried out later, found HLA-associated TCR beta chains more clonally expanded than equally common other chains. In a later analysis, approximately 15,000 TCR beta sequences were associated with HLA alleles at 0.05 false discovery rate. Most TCR beta V segments were productive about 90% or about 30% of the time in an earlier analysis.

Trimming cost V 4 bases and J 1 base, with 8 bases left between them. This CDR3 comprises 13 residues. Germline loops: CDR1 LNHDA, CDR2 SQIVND (reference sequence). A word on this clone: Its specificity is not known.

The PCR employed 60 Vbeta primers together with 13 Jbeta primers. Generated by immunoSEQ multiplex PCR, the TCRdb table keeps only in-frame clones and is missing some. The table has 150,000 to 200,000 clones, approximately 84% seen once. This rearrangement joins TRBV19 to TRBJ2-7; possible D gene TRBD2, 5 bases. The specimen sequenced was PBMCs. The TCR originated in a female donor in good health and CMV-seronegative. The CDR3 spells CASSRGISYEQYF. The CDR3 DNA is TGTGCCAGTAGTAGAGGGATTTCCTACGAGCAGTACTTC.